The next 26 T cell receptor beta chains were all read from a single sample in a study of human T cells and chemical hapten exposure (dated by TCRdb to the early 2020s). The time point label of this sample denotes: patch test 1, 2 weeks after DPC sensitization. Per the publication, the treatment or condition label means: therapeutic diphenylcyclopropenone sensitization with weekly scalp DPC. Library preparation was by RACE. Sequencing was performed on a NextSeq 500. The raw public data were reprocessed by TCRdb itself: fastp quality trimming at Q25, MiXCR clonotype calling, in-frame beta chains only. For every CDR3 protein sequence, its rows merge into one entry that carries the most common genes and DNA. Recorded for this sample are tens of thousands of distinct CDR3 sequences; 8% to 11% of them occurred a single time. The ten largest clones capture 2% to 2.5% of the sample. This specimen consisted of whole blood, obtained in connection with sensitization to the hapten diphenylcyclopropenone (DPC). All receptors come from a man aged 40-50 years with alopecia areata. Some clones in this sample may be carry-over from other donors' samples.

This clonotype was detected ten times or more. The chain has TRBV7-2 and TRBJ2-1, with a tentative D call TRBD2 (6 bases). The germline V gene has CDR1 SGHTA and CDR2 FQGNSA. This CDR3 comprises 15 residues. The V end was cut by 0 bases, the J end by 4 bases, with 10 bases between. For the CDR3, the DNA is TGTGCCAGCAGCTTAGCCCCTGGGGGGTACAATGAGCAGTTCTTC. Amino acids: CASSLAPGGYNEQFF.

This clonotype turned up a few times. The V and J genes are TRBV6-2 or TRBV6-3 and TRBJ2-7; D gene uncertain. Trimming cost V 0 bases and J 6 bases, with 9 bases left between them. CDR1 and CDR2 (germline): MNHEY, SVGEGT. The CDR3 spans 13 residues. The CDR3 reads CASSYSTLLEQYV. In DNA form, the CDR3 reads TGTGCCAGCAGTTACTCGACCCTTCTCGAGCAGTACGTC.

The table lists this clonotype with a few counts. This chain uses TRBV20-1 with TRBJ2-2; unclear D gene. The V and J ends lost 0 bases and 5 bases respectively, with 10 bases between them. Germline assignment: CDR1 DFQATT and CDR2 SNEGSKA (reference sequence). The length of the CDR3 is 14 residues. CDR3 in amino acids: CSARDNTQTGELFF. The CDR3 nucleotides read TGCAGTGCTAGAGATAACACCCAAACCGGGGAGCTGTTTTTT.

Many counts were recorded for this clonotype. The rearrangement joins TRBV6-5 to TRBJ2-7; D is uncertain. Between the trimmed V and J ends, which lost 6 bases and 4 bases, there was a span of 19 bases. Germline assignment: CDR1 MNHEY and CDR2 SVGAGI. The CDR3 runs to 15 residues. The DNA for the CDR3 is TGTGCCAGCAGGATGGGGTTTTCCTCAAGTTACGAGCAGTACGTC. Protein sequence: CASRMGFSSSYEQYV.

This clonotype was observed at least ten times. V and J are TRBV12-3 or TRBV12-4 and TRBJ1-2, with 9 bases matching TRBD1. Trimming took 5 bases from V and 5 from J; bases not matched to a gene: 6. The CDR3 is 14 residues long. CDR3 sequence: CASSPQTGGYGYTF. The CDR3 nucleotides are TGTGCCAGCAGTCCCCAGACAGGGGGGTATGGCTACACCTTC.

This rearrangement joins TRBV7-2 to TRBJ2-5, with a weak D call TRBD2 (5 bases). CDR1 and CDR2 from the germline V gene are SGHTA and FQGNSA. V was clipped by 5 bases and J by 0 bases, with 10 bases between them. CDR3 length: 14 amino acids. The CDR3 is CASSRGADQETQYF. CDR3 nucleotides: TGTGCCAGCAGCCGGGGTGCGGACCAAGAGACCCAGTACTTC. Based on the CDR3 plus reference TRBV7-2 and TRBJ2-5, the full variable domain is GAGVSQSPSNKVTEKGKDVELRCDPISGHTALYWYRQSLGQGLEFLIYFQGNSAPDKSGLPSDRFSAERTGGSVSTLTIQRTQQEDSAVYLCASSRGADQETQYFGPGTRLLVL.

The chain uses TRBV29-1 and TRBJ2-3; TRBD1 matches at 7 bases. Trimming at V came to 1 base and at J to 3 bases, leaving 4 bases not matched to a gene. This CDR3 has 14 amino acids. Germline V lookup: CDR1 SQVTM, CDR2 ANQGSEA. Written as DNA, the CDR3 is TGCAGCGTTGAAGGCCAGGGGGTTACAGATACGCAGTATTTT. Amino acid sequence: CSVEGQGVTDTQYF.

V gene TRBV29-1 combines with J gene TRBJ2-7; tentatively, D is TRBD1 or TRBD2 (6 bases each). This CDR3 has 12 amino acids. The germline V gene encodes CDR1 SQVTM and CDR2 ANQGSEA. Trimming removed 7 bases from V and 2 bases from J, with 12 bases in between. The chain's CDR3 is CSATGTPYEQYF. The CDR3 DNA reads as TGCAGCGCCACAGGGACTCCCTACGAGCAGTACTTC.

The J gene is TRBJ1-2, the V gene TRBV19; the match to TRBD1 covers 7 bases. Germline CDR1 LNHDA, CDR2 SQIVND (reference sequence). The V gene end was trimmed by 1 base and the J gene end by 7 bases; junction bases not matched to a gene: 9. The CDR3 runs to 15 residues. The CDR3 sequence: CASSIGTGEWSGYTF. CDR3 in DNA: TGTGCCAGTAGTATAGGAACAGGGGAATGGTCTGGCTACACCTTC.

This chain uses TRBV28 with TRBJ2-5; D perhaps matches TRBD2 (7 bases). The ends were cut back, 6 bases at V and 5 bases at J, with 13 bases in the middle. The CDR3 extends over 13 amino acids. Germline V gene sequence: CDR1 MDHEN, CDR2 SYDVKM. In nucleotides, the CDR3 is TGTGCCAGCAGAGGGGGGGGCTTCGAGACCCAGTACTTC. Translating gives CASRGGGFETQYF.

There are a few counts of this clonotype. The chain combines TRBV6-1 with TRBJ2-7; D perhaps matches TRBD2 (6 bases). The CDR3 contains 15 residues. Trimming left V 6 bases short and J 3 bases short, with 18 bases between. Germline V lookup: CDR1 MNHNS, CDR2 SASEGT. The CDR3 sequence is CASSELTSPGYEQYV. The CDR3 nucleotides read TGTGCCAGCAGCGAACTCACTAGCCCAGGCTACGAGCAGTACGTC.

The rearrangement links TRBV24-1 to TRBJ2-3, with 13 bases identical to TRBD2. The CDR3 is 16 amino acids. V lost 9 bases to trimming and J lost 6 bases; unmatched junction nucleotides: 11. Germline assignment: CDR1 KGHDR and CDR2 SFDVKD. CDR3 loop: CATGTGTSGIGDTQYF. DNA of the CDR3: TGTGCCACCGGGACAGGGACTAGCGGGATAGGGGATACGCAGTATTTT.

There are many counts of this clonotype. The CDR3 reads CASSFLQGIGQPQHF. The CDR3 coding sequence is TGTGCCAGTAGTTTCCTCCAGGGTATTGGGCAGCCCCAGCATTTT. The gene calls are TRBV19 and TRBJ1-5, with D maybe TRBD1 (5 bases). Trimming removed 5 bases at V and 7 bases at J, with 18 bases between. The germline V gene encodes CDR1 LNHDA and CDR2 SQIVND (reference sequence). This CDR3 comprises 15 residues.

At least ten counts were recorded for this clonotype. The chain couples TRBV29-1 to TRBJ1-4, with D possibly being TRBD1 (6 bases). V lost 7 bases and J lost 4, with 10 bases in between. Germline-derived CDR1 and CDR2 are SQVTM and ANQGSEA. CDR3 length: 12 residues. CDR3 sequence: CSAGQINEKLFF. The CDR3 DNA reads as TGCAGCGCTGGACAGATTAATGAAAAACTGTTTTTT. Variable domain in full (rest from reference TRBV29-1 and TRBJ1-4): SAVISQKPSRDICQRGTSLTIQCQVDSQVTMMFWYRQQPGQSLTLIATANQGSEATYESGFVIDKFPISRPNLTFSTLTVSNMSPEDSSIYLCSAGQINEKLFFGSGTQLSVL.

The chain is built from TRBV20-1 and TRBJ1-5; possible D gene TRBD1, 6 bases. Germline V gene sequence: CDR1 DFQATT, CDR2 SNEGSKA (reference sequence). The CDR3 runs to 15 residues. Trimming stripped 6 bases from V and 1 base from J, with 16 bases between. CDR3 protein: CSAGDIARSNQPQHF. In nucleotides, the CDR3 is TGCAGTGCCGGGGACATCGCGCGGAGCAATCAGCCCCAGCATTTT.

This clonotype was seen only a few times. This chain connects TRBV6-1 to TRBJ2-7, with D perhaps TRBD1 or TRBD2 (5 bases each). Germline V gives CDR1 MNHNS, CDR2 SASEGT. The CDR3 is 13 residues long. V gave up 4 bases and J gave up 2 bases, with 9 bases separating them. The CDR3 DNA reads TGTGCCAGCAGTGCCGGGACGACCTACGAGCAGTACGTC. Its protein is CASSAGTTYEQYV.

This clonotype was seen ten or more times. The rearrangement links TRBV7-2 to TRBJ1-5; 7 bases are shared with TRBD1. The germline CDR1 and CDR2 sequences are SGHTA and FQGNSA. The CDR3 is made up of 15 amino acids. V lost 5 bases to trimming and J lost 0 bases; unmatched junction nucleotides: 4. CDR3 loop: CASSRTGDSNQPQHF. The DNA for the CDR3 is TGTGCCAGCAGCAGGACAGGAGATAGCAATCAGCCCCAGCATTTT.

Only a few counts were recorded for this clonotype. The J gene is TRBJ1-1, the V gene TRBV19; D uncertain. Trimming pared 6 bases from V and 4 bases from J, leaving 9 bases between. This CDR3 has 12 amino acids. Germline V gives CDR1 LNHDA, CDR2 SQIVND (reference sequence). The CDR3 coding sequence is TGTGCCAGTAGGGCAGGCCGCACTGAAGCTTTCTTT. It encodes CASRAGRTEAFF. Full variable domain (outside the CDR3, taken from reference TRBV19 and TRBJ1-1): DGGITQSPKYLFRKEGQNVTLSCEQNLNHDAMYWYRQDPGQGLRLIYYSQIVNDFQKGDIAEGYSVSREKKESFPLTVTSAQKNPTAFYLCASRAGRTEAFFGQGTRLTVV.

This clonotype showed up many times. The chain has TRBV27 and TRBJ2-7; D not resolved. The germline V and J ends were trimmed by 8 bases and 2 bases, with 7 bases remaining between them. Germline V gene data show CDR1 as MNHEY and CDR2 as SMNVEV (reference sequence). There are 11 residues in the CDR3. CDR3 coding DNA: TGTGCCAGCGCCCGAGCCTACGAGCAGTACTTC. Translating gives CASARAYEQYF.

This clonotype came up a few times. The chain has TRBV4-1 and TRBJ1-5, with a possible D match to TRBD1 (6 bases). The CDR3 covers 17 residues. CDR1 MGHRA and CDR2 YSYEKL come from the germline V gene. The germline V and J ends were trimmed by 0 bases and 6 bases, with 18 bases remaining between them. The CDR3 DNA reads TGCGCCAGCAGCCAAGAAGGGGGGGAAGTAAGAGGTCAGCCCCAGCATTTT. Translation: CASSQEGGEVRGQPQHF.

This sequence joins TRBV20-1 and TRBJ2-7, with D possibly matching TRBD1 (5 bases). This CDR3 has 13 amino acids. Germline V CDR1 and CDR2: DFQATT, SNEGSKA (reference sequence). Trimming removed 6 bases from V and 2 bases from J, with 14 bases in between. As DNA, the CDR3 is TGCAGTGCCCTCAACAGGCCACCCTACGAGCAGTACGTC. Protein product: CSALNRPPYEQYV.

DNA of the CDR3: TGTGCCAGCAGCCTACGGGGACTAGCGGGAGTGTACAATGAGCAGTTCTTC. The encoded protein is CASSLRGLAGVYNEQFF. The chain joins TRBV7-2 to TRBJ2-1, with TRBD2 identical over 14 bases. V lost 5 bases and J lost 4; bases outside the gene matches: 7. Per germline, CDR1 SGHTA and CDR2 FQGNSA. CDR3 size: 17 residues.

This sequence joins TRBV27 and TRBJ2-2, with 15 bases lining up with TRBD2. V gave up 5 bases and J gave up 3 bases; unmatched junction bases: 7. Germline V gene data show CDR1 as MNHEY and CDR2 as SMNVEV (reference sequence). CDR3 length: 18 residues. The CDR3 sequence is CASSRTSGRGAYTGELFF. The CDR3 nucleotides are TGTGCCAGCAGTCGGACTAGCGGGAGGGGGGCCTACACCGGGGAGCTGTTTTTT.

J is TRBJ2-2 and V is TRBV9; TRBD1 aligns across 7 bases. Trimming took 5 bases from V and 1 from J; bases not matched to a gene: 8. Germline CDR1 SGDLS, CDR2 YYNGEE. This CDR3 is built from 16 residues. CDR3 protein: CASRSSTGLNTGELFF. CDR3 nucleotide sequence: TGTGCCAGCAGATCCTCGACAGGGTTGAACACCGGGGAGCTGTTTTTT.

V gene TRBV7-2 combines with J gene TRBJ2-3; the match to TRBD2 covers 12 bases. This CDR3 region has 15 residues. CDR1 is SGHTA and CDR2 is FQGNSA in the germline V gene. V lost 5 bases to trimming and J lost 3 bases; unmatched junction nucleotides: 3. CDR3 coding DNA: TGTGCCAGCAGCCCCACTAGCGGGGGGACAGATACGCAGTATTTT. Protein sequence: CASSPTSGGTDTQYF.

This clonotype occurred a few times. V gene TRBV5-1 combines with J gene TRBJ2-7, with D possibly TRBD1 on 5 matching bases. Per the germline V gene, CDR1 is SGHRS and CDR2 is YFSETQ. The V and J ends lost 0 bases and 3 bases respectively, with 16 bases between them. The CDR3 totals 16 residues. CDR3 bases: TGCGCCAGCAGCTTGGCCGAAGACAGTATTTTCTACGAGCAGTACTTC. Translating it yields CASSLAEDSIFYEQYF.